The T cell receptor (beta chain) described here comes from a study of T cell responses to AZD1222 COVID-19 vaccine. CDR1 and CDR2 from the germline V gene are LNHNV and YYDKDF (reference sequence). The CDR3 length is 18 residues. V lost 4 bases to trimming and J lost 6 bases, with 26 bases between them. The method was immunoSEQ multiplex PCR; TCRdb's version includes in-frame clones alone and lacks a portion of them. Found here are about 100,000 clones, approximately 87% of them singletons; the top ten hold about 3%. Study-level points and caveats: Clonal diversity was possibly underestimated, and white British individuals and females predominated among donors. Spike-wide vaccine-associated CD4 TCRs dominated at 160-218 and 743-854. The reported proportion of spike-specific TCRs targeting unmutated variant regions was nearly half. Repertoires in all cases were sampled only once the peak T cell response had passed.

Points on this clone: The target antigen is unknown.

This specimen was peripheral blood, taken on day 0 of AZD1222 vaccination. The clonotype originates from an adult in good health. This chain uses TRBV15 with TRBJ2-3; tentatively, D is TRBD2 (6 bases). The CDR3 DNA follows: TGTGCCACCAGCACCCTAGGAGGGGCCTACTCCGGAGGGGATACGCAGTATTTT. It specifies CATSTLGGAYSGGDTQYF.